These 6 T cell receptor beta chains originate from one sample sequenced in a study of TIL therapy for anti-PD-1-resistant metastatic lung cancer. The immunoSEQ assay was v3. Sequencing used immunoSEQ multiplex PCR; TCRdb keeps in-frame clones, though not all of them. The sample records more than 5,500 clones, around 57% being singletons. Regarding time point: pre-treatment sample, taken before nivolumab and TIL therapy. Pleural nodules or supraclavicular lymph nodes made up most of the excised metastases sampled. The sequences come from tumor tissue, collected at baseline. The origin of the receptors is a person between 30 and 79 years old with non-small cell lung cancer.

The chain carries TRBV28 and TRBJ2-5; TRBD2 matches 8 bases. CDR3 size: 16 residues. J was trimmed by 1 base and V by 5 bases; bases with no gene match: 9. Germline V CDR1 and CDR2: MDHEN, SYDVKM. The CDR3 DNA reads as TGTGCCAGCAGTACAGCTAGCGGGCGGACCCAAGAGACCCAGTACTTC. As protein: CASSTASGRTQETQYF.

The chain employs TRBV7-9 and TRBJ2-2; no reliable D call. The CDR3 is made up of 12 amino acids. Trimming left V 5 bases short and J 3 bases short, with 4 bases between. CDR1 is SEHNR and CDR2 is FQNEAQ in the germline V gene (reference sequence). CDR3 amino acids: CASSAYTGELFF. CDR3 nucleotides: TGTGCCAGCAGCGCGTACACCGGGGAGCTGTTTTTT.

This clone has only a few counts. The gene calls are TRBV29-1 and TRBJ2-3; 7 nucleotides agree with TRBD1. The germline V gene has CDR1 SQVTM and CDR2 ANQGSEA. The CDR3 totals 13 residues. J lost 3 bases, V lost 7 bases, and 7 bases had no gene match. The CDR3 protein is CSGTGLLTDTQYF. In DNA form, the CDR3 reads TGCAGCGGGACAGGCTTGTTGACAGATACGCAGTATTTT.

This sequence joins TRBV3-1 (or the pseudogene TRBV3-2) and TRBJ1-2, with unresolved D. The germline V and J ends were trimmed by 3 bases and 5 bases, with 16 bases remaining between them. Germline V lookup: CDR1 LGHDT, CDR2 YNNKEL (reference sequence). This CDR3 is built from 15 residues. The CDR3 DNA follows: TGTGCCAGCAGCCAGAGGGATCTTCTTTTGTATGGCTACACCTTC. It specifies CASSQRDLLLYGYTF.

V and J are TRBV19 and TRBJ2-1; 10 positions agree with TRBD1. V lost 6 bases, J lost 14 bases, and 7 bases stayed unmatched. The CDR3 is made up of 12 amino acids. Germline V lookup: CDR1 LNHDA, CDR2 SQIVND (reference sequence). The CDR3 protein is CASSRTGTGEFF. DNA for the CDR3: TGTGCCAGTAGCAGAACCGGGACAGGGGAGTTCTTC.

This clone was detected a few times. In DNA, the CDR3 is TGTGCCAGCAGCCAAGATGGGACTAGCGGCTCTGGGGCCAACGTCCTGACTTTC. Protein product: CASSQDGTSGSGANVLTF. V usage is TRBV4-2 and J usage is TRBJ2-6; 11 nucleotides align to TRBD2. CDR3 length: 18 residues. Germline V gene lookup returns CDR1 LGHNA and CDR2 YNFKEQ. V lost 0 bases, J lost 0 bases, and 1 base stayed unmatched.